A selection of T cell receptor beta chains follows, all from one sample in a study of T cells in Graves' hyperthyroidism and ophthalmopathy. TCRdb reprocessed the multiplex PCR reads via MiXCR and lists one record per CDR3 protein. The sample lists 640,000 or so distinct CDR3 sequences, approximately 14% occurring once. Sequenced material: blood. Receptors originate from a woman in her 40s with Graves' ophthalmopathy. Both conserved end residues are part of each CDR3. The order of the fields is clone size, V gene, D gene, J gene, CDR3 protein, CDR3 DNA. D genes are given only for firm matches. Where a row states a size, it is once, few, many or the class of an expanded clone; other rows omit it.

>many|TRBV6-5|TRBD2|TRBJ2-5
CASSRTSGSQETQYF
TGTGCCAGCAGTCGGACTAGCGGGAGCCAAGAGACCCAGTACTTC
>many|TRBV28|-|TRBJ2-5
CASSLGRGGGETQYF
TGTGCCAGCAGTTTAGGCAGGGGCGGAGGAGAGACCCAGTACTTC
>many|TRBV6-1|-|TRBJ2-5
CASRITETQYF
TGTGCCAGCAGGATTACAGAGACCCAGTACTTC
>many|TRBV28|-|TRBJ2-7
CASSLEAAYSYEQYF
TGTGCCAGCAGTTTGGAGGCAGCTTACTCCTACGAGCAGTACTTC
>-|TRBV12-3/TRBV12-4|-|TRBJ2-7
CASAVRDEQYF
TGTGCCAGCGCCGTCCGTGACGAGCAGTACTTC
>many|TRBV28|TRBD1|TRBJ1-2
CASSWLQGEVGYGYTF
TGTGCCAGCAGTTGGTTACAGGGGGAGGTAGGCTATGGCTACACCTTC
>many|TRBV20-1|-|TRBJ2-5
CSARAAVGSQETQYF
TGCAGTGCTAGGGCGGCGGTGGGAAGCCAAGAGACCCAGTACTTC
>many|TRBV27|-|TRBJ2-2
CASSSGAGGELFF
TGTGCCAGCAGCTCGGGGGCGGGAGGGGAGCTGTTTTTT
>many|TRBV6-5|-|TRBJ2-2
CASSYSARVGYTGELFF
TGTGCCAGCAGTTACTCGGCCAGGGTTGGGTACACCGGGGAGCTGTTTTTT
>-|TRBV7-9|-|TRBJ2-7
CASSSQGGLKYEQYF
TGTGCCAGCAGCTCCCAGGGGGGTTTGAAGTACGAGCAGTACTTC
>few|TRBV6-1|-|TRBJ2-7
CASRDAAYEQYF
TGTGCCAGCCGGGACGCCGCCTACGAGCAGTACTTC
>many|TRBV9|-|TRBJ2-7
CASSPSGAREQYF
TGTGCCAGCAGCCCCTCGGGGGCCCGAGAGCAGTACTTC
>many|TRBV6-1|-|TRBJ1-5
CASSVSTDQPQHF
TGTGCCAGCAGTGTCTCCACCGATCAGCCCCAGCATTTT